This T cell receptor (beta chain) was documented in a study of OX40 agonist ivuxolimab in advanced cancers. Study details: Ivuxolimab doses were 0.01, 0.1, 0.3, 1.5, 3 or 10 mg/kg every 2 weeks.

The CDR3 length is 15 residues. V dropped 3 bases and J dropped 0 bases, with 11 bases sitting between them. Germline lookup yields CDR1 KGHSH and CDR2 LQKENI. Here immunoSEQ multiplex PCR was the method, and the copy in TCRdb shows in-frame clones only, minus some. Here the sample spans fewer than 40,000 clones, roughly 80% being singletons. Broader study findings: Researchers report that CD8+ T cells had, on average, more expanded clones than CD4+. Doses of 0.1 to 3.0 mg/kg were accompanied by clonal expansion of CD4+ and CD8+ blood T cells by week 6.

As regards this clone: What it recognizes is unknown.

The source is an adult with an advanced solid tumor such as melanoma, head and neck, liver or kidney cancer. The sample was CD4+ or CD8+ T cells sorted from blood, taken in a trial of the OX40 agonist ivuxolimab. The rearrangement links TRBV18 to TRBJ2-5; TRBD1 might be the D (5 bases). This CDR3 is CASSPPTVYQETQYF. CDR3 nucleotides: TGTGCCAGCTCACCCCCGACAGTATACCAAGAGACCCAGTACTTC.